This TCR beta chain was sequenced during a study of OX40 agonist ivuxolimab in advanced cancers. There are 15 residues in the CDR3. The V gene's germline CDR1 is WSHSY and CDR2 SAAADI. With 0 bases removed from V and 6 bases from J, the gap between germline ends came to 12 bases. Only in-frame clones appear in the TCRdb table, and some are missing; sequencing was by immunoSEQ multiplex PCR. The data hold roughly 76,000 clones, with about 87% observed a single time. The sample here was CD4+ or CD8+ T cells sorted from blood, taken in a trial of the OX40 agonist ivuxolimab. V and J are TRBV10-2 and TRBJ2-4; perhaps TRBD1 as D (5 bases). The sequence came from an adult with an advanced solid tumor such as melanoma, head and neck, liver or kidney cancer. CDR3 coding DNA: TGCGCCAGCAGTGAGTCCGGAGACAGAGGAAACATTCAGTACTTC. Encoded protein: CASSESGDRGNIQYF.